One sample yielded the 10 T cell receptor beta chains listed below, sequenced in a study of cytomegalovirus exposure and HLA in healthy donors. Clones were sequenced by immunoSEQ multiplex PCR, and TCRdb holds only the in-frame ones, with some missing. This table holds roughly 220,000 clones, 80% to 85% found once. Sequenced sample: PBMCs. These receptors were collected from a woman younger than 45 in good health and CMV-seropositive.

This chain links TRBV27 with TRBJ1-1; weak D call: TRBD1 (5 bases). The CDR3 contains 13 residues. Germline V gives CDR1 MNHEY, CDR2 SMNVEV (reference sequence). V was trimmed by 4 bases and J by 5 bases, leaving 11 bases between them. CDR3 in amino acids: CASSSRGWTEAFF. CDR3 DNA: TGTGCCAGCAGTTCTAGGGGTTGGACTGAAGCTTTCTTT.

The chain employs TRBV6-1 and TRBJ2-3; no reliable D call. The CDR3 is 14 amino acids. Looked up from germline, CDR1 is MNHNS and CDR2 is SASEGT. The germline V and J ends were trimmed by 7 bases and 0 bases, with 11 bases remaining between them. DNA for the CDR3: TGTGCCAGCAAGGCCGGAACTAGCACAGATACGCAGTATTTT. Amino acid sequence: CASKAGTSTDTQYF.

This clone was seen a few times. The chain carries TRBV27 and TRBJ1-5; TRBD1 is a possible D gene (5 bases). CDR3 length: 17 amino acids. V shed 5 bases and J shed 0 bases, with 17 bases lying between them. Germline V CDR1 and CDR2: MNHEY, SMNVEV (reference sequence). CDR3 amino acids: CASSDSGEPYSNQPQHF. The CDR3, as DNA: TGTGCCAGCAGTGACAGCGGCGAACCCTATAGCAATCAGCCCCAGCATTTT.

The chain employs TRBV27 and TRBJ2-1; 12 bases fit TRBD2. CDR3 size: 17 residues. The V gene end was trimmed by 6 bases and the J gene end by 5 bases; junction bases not matched to a gene: 11. In germline, CDR1 is MNHEY, CDR2 SMNVEV (reference sequence). The CDR3 DNA is TGTGCCAGCAGAGAGTCCCCGCTAGCGGGAGGGGACAATGAGCAGTTCTTC. The encoded protein is CASRESPLAGGDNEQFF.

In its sample, this clone was seen a few times. The chain uses TRBV7-9 and TRBJ2-5; D is undetermined. The CDR3 sequence is 11 residues long. The ends were cut back, 2 bases at V and 2 bases at J, with 0 bases in the middle. The V gene's germline CDR1 is SEHNR and CDR2 FQNEAQ (reference sequence). CDR3 in DNA: TGTGCCAGCAGCTTACAAGAGACCCAGTACTTC. Amino acids: CASSLQETQYF.

This clone was seen repeatedly, ten times or more. This chain joins TRBV28 and TRBJ2-7; the match to TRBD1 covers 9 bases. This CDR3 spans 15 amino acids. Germline V gives CDR1 MDHEN, CDR2 SYDVKM. The ends lost 7 bases at V and 0 bases at J; junction bases unmatched: 7. The chain's CDR3 is CASTTSGQGSYEQYF. CDR3 nucleotide sequence: TGTGCCAGCACCACCTCGGGACAGGGCTCCTACGAGCAGTACTTC.

The chain has TRBV6-5 and TRBJ2-7, with 8 nucleotides matching TRBD1. Germline CDR1 is MNHEY and CDR2 is SVGAGI. The CDR3 loop spans 13 amino acids. V lost 5 bases and J lost 4; bases outside the gene matches: 4. CDR3 in DNA: TGTGCCAGCAGTAGGACAGGGTTGTACGAGCAGTACTTC. This translates into CASSRTGLYEQYF.

With respect to this clone: At one end, the junction sequence differs from germline, possibly due to a read error. Additional DNA sequences in this sample encode the identical CDR3. The chain is built from TRBV5-6 and TRBJ2-2, with 9 bases lining up with TRBD1. The CDR3 covers 15 residues. Per germline, CDR1 SGHDT and CDR2 YYEEEE. CDR3 nucleotides: TGTGCTAGCAGCTTGGGGACAGGGCGCACCGGGGAGCTGTTTTTT. Translated: CASSLGTGRTGELFF.

CDR3 loop: CASGPISGDTDTQYF. The CDR3 nucleotides are TGTGCCAGCGGACCCATCTCAGGGGACACAGATACGCAGTATTTT. J is TRBJ2-3 and V is TRBV7-9, with D possibly matching TRBD1 (6 bases). The CDR3 length is 15 residues. Trimming took off 8 bases at V and 2 bases at J, with 17 bases between the two ends. Germline CDR1 reads SEHNR; CDR2 reads FQNEAQ (reference sequence).

The chain carries TRBV29-1 and TRBJ2-5, with D maybe TRBD1 (6 bases). This CDR3 comprises 13 residues. Trimming cost V 6 bases and J 2 bases, with 13 bases left between them. Germline CDR1 SQVTM, CDR2 ANQGSEA. CDR3 nucleotide sequence: TGCAGCGTAGACGGACAGTTTCAAGAGACCCAGTACTTC. Translated, it gives CSVDGQFQETQYF.